Below are 18 T cell receptor beta chains sequenced from a single sample in a study of control samples from healthy donors and cancer patients. Data came from immunoSEQ multiplex PCR; TCRdb stores just in-frame clones and leaves some out. The sample shows approximately 110,000 clones, more than 85% of them seen only once. What was sequenced was blood. These receptors were collected from a woman between 45 and 65 years old in good health.

This chain connects TRBV2 to TRBJ2-7; 14 bases match TRBD2. This CDR3 is 13 amino acids long. Germline CDR1 reads SNHLY; CDR2 reads FYNNEI. V lost 6 bases and J lost 6; bases outside the gene matches: 1. The CDR3 protein is CASRGLAGAEQYF. The CDR3 nucleotides are TGTGCCAGCAGGGGACTAGCGGGGGCCGAGCAGTACTTC.

The V call is TRBV25-1, the J call TRBJ2-4, with TRBD1 matching 10 bases. V gave up 3 bases and J gave up 7 bases; unmatched junction bases: 3. Germline V gives CDR1 MGHDK, CDR2 SYGVNS. This CDR3 comprises 14 residues. CDR3 sequence: CASSDSDRGNIQYF. In DNA form, the CDR3 reads TGTGCCAGCAGTGACTCGGACAGGGGGAACATTCAGTACTTC.

The chain is built from TRBV9 and TRBJ2-2; 9 bases line up with TRBD2. J lost 7 bases, V lost 6 bases, and 7 bases had no gene match. Germline CDR1 SGDLS, CDR2 YYNGEE. The CDR3 covers 14 residues. The CDR3 spells CASTGREGVGELFF. The CDR3 DNA reads TGTGCCAGCACCGGGCGGGAGGGAGTCGGGGAGCTGTTTTTT.

This clone was found a few times. V is TRBV7-9 and J is TRBJ1-2; D not resolved. The V gene lost 4 bases and the J gene lost 4 bases, with 10 bases spanning the gap. The CDR3 has 13 amino acids. Germline V gene sequence: CDR1 SEHNR, CDR2 FQNEAQ (reference sequence). Here the CDR3 DNA reads TGTGCCAGCAGCTATAGGACCTTCTATGGCTACACCTTC. It yields the protein CASSYRTFYGYTF. Complete variable domain (other parts from reference TRBV7-9 and TRBJ1-2): DTGVSQNPRHKITKRGQNVTFRCDPISEHNRLYWYRQTLGQGPEFLTYFQNEAQLEKSRLLSDRFSAERPKGSFSTLEIQRTEQGDSAMYLCASSYRTFYGYTFGSGTRLTVV.

This clone was observed once. The chain recombines TRBV5-6 with TRBJ2-7; 11 bases line up with TRBD2. Trimming took 4 bases from V and 2 from J; bases not matched to a gene: 8. Germline-derived CDR1 and CDR2 are SGHDT and YYEEEE. The CDR3 runs 16 residues. The CDR3 sequence is CASSTLAGGVAYEQYF. For the CDR3, the DNA is TGTGCCAGCAGCACCCTAGCGGGGGGTGTAGCCTACGAGCAGTACTTC.

The chain recombines TRBV18 with TRBJ1-1, with D possibly being TRBD1 (6 bases). This CDR3 region has 16 residues. Germline CDR1 is KGHSH and CDR2 is LQKENI. V lost 3 bases and J lost 1, with 15 bases in between. The CDR3 coding sequence is TGTGCCAGCTCACCGTTCCCCGACAGGAAGAACACTGAAGCTTTCTTT. It encodes CASSPFPDRKNTEAFF.

The rearrangement joins TRBV5-6 to TRBJ2-3; 10 positions agree with TRBD2. The CDR3 contains 18 residues. Germline CDR1 is SGHDT and CDR2 is YYEEEE. V lost 3 bases, J lost 2 bases, and 12 bases stayed unmatched. The CDR3 reads CASSWSSGGAGVTDTQYF. CDR3 nucleotides: TGTGCCAGCAGCTGGTCCAGCGGGGGGGCCGGGGTCACAGATACGCAGTATTTT.

A word on this clone: The germline gene is not matched at one end of the junction; a read error may be the cause. The chain has TRBV5-1 and TRBJ1-3; D call uncertain. The length of the CDR3 is 13 residues. Per germline, CDR1 SGHRS and CDR2 YFSETQ. CDR3 amino acids: CASSRRSGDTIYF. CDR3 DNA: TGCGCCAGCAGCCGGCGAAGTGGAGACACCATATATTTT.

This sequence joins TRBV2 and TRBJ1-6, with D unresolved. Germline CDR1 and CDR2: SNHLY and FYNNEI. Trimming shortened V by 4 bases and J by 8 bases, and 15 bases separated the two germline ends. The CDR3 has 15 residues. CDR3 bases: TGTGCCAGCAGTGGAGGAGGATGGAACGATTCACCCCTCCACTTT. This codes for CASSGGGWNDSPLHF.

The chain joins TRBV12-3 or TRBV12-4 to TRBJ2-3, with D unresolved. With 7 bases removed from V and 5 bases from J, the gap between germline ends came to 10 bases. The CDR3 totals 12 residues. The CDR3 region has the DNA TGTGCCAGCAAGAGGCTTCGAGATACGCAGTATTTT. Its translation is CASKRLRDTQYF.

V gene TRBV27 combines with J gene TRBJ2-1; a possible D gene is TRBD2 (7 bases). V lost 6 bases to trimming and J lost 0 bases, with 18 bases between them. This CDR3 has 17 amino acids. Germline V CDR1 and CDR2: MNHEY, SMNVEV (reference sequence). CDR3 region: CASRPLGGALSYNEQFF. As DNA, the CDR3 is TGTGCCAGCAGACCCTTGGGGGGGGCCCTCTCCTACAATGAGCAGTTCTTC.

The rearrangement links TRBV5-8 to TRBJ2-7, with D tentatively TRBD2 (6 bases). V was clipped by 6 bases and J by 0 bases, with 10 bases between them. Germline V gene data show CDR1 as SGHTS and CDR2 as YDEGEE. The CDR3 runs to 13 residues. The CDR3 nucleotides read TGTGCCAGCATGTGGCGGGACTCCTACGAGCAGTACTTC. Its translation is CASMWRDSYEQYF.

The gene calls are TRBV6-5 and TRBJ1-2; D may be TRBD1 (6 bases). Per germline, CDR1 MNHEY and CDR2 SVGAGI. Trimming shortened V by 6 bases and J by 5 bases, and 13 bases separated the two germline ends. This CDR3 is built from 13 residues. Here the CDR3 DNA reads TGTGCCAGCAGACTTGACAGGCGTTATGGCTACACCTTC. Its translation: CASRLDRRYGYTF.

The chain couples TRBV7-3 to TRBJ1-2; TRBD1 matches at 7 bases. V was pared by 5 bases and J by 2 bases, with 8 bases of the junction left unmatched. Germline values: CDR1 SGHTA, CDR2 FQGTGA. This CDR3 is 15 amino acids long. CDR3 in DNA: TGTGCCAGCAGCCTAGACAGGGATACAAACTATGGCTACACCTTC. Translation gives CASSLDRDTNYGYTF.

The V call is TRBV19, the J call TRBJ2-7; either TRBD1 or TRBD2 may supply D (5 bases each). V lost 3 bases to trimming and J lost 3 bases, with 21 bases between them. The CDR3 loop spans 17 amino acids. The germline V gene encodes CDR1 LNHDA and CDR2 SQIVND (reference sequence). The chain's CDR3 is CASSIPGRAGASYEQYF. The CDR3 region has the DNA TGTGCCAGTAGTATCCCGGGGCGGGCAGGAGCCAGCTACGAGCAGTACTTC.

V is TRBV7-8 and J is TRBJ2-7; 9 bases map to TRBD2. The ends lost 9 bases at V and 6 bases at J; junction bases unmatched: 9. This CDR3 has 13 amino acids. CDR1 SGHVS and CDR2 FQNEAQ come from the germline V gene. Written as DNA, the CDR3 is TGTGCCAGTAGACCGCGGGGGGGCGGCGAGCAGTACTTC. Translated: CASRPRGGGEQYF.

The V and J genes are TRBV13 and TRBJ2-7; 7 nucleotides match TRBD1. Germline trimming cut 6 bases from V and 5 bases from J; bases unmatched to any gene: 4. The CDR3 sequence is 12 residues long. Germline-derived CDR1 and CDR2 are PRHDT and FYEKMQ (reference sequence). The CDR3, as DNA: TGTGCCAGCAGTCAAGACAGGGACGAGCAGTACTTC. Amino acids: CASSQDRDEQYF. Looking up the rest from reference TRBV13 and TRBJ2-7 gives the full variable domain: AAGVIQSPRHLIKEKRETATLKCYPIPRHDTVYWYQQGPGQDPQFLISFYEKMQSDKGSIPDRFSAQQFSDYHSELNMSSLELGDSALYFCASSQDRDEQYFGPGTRLTVT.

CDR3 in DNA: TGTGCCAGCAATATGGCAGGGGGCTGGGGTAAAAATCAGCCCCAGCATTTT. It is translated as CASNMAGGWGKNQPQHF. V gene TRBV2 combines with J gene TRBJ1-5; 8 bases are shared with TRBD1. The trim removed 7 bases at V and 4 bases at J, leaving 15 bases unmatched. Germline V lookup: CDR1 SNHLY, CDR2 FYNNEI. The CDR3 contains 17 residues.